A single sample is the source of the 13 T cell receptor beta chains below, sequenced in a study of sequential checkpoint blockade in melanoma. TCRdb keeps only in-frame clones here, not all; method: immunoSEQ multiplex PCR. The table lists some 3,000 clones, roughly 21% of them singletons, with roughly 17% in the top ten. Treatment reported: randomized to nivolumab then ipilimumab (arm A) or the reverse (arm B). The sample in question was tumor tissue (inferred from file names), obtained from a patient given nivolumab and ipilimumab in sequence. The receptors were gathered from a human donor with melanoma.

By share of the sample, this clone is medium-sized. This chain joins TRBV11-3 and TRBJ2-7; 7 bases are a match to TRBD1. The ends lost 7 bases at V and 2 bases at J; junction bases unmatched: 8. The CDR3 spans 14 residues. CDR1 and CDR2 from the germline V gene are SGHNT and YENEEA. CDR3: CASTTDRAPYEQYF. The DNA of the CDR3 is TGTGCCAGCACCACCGACAGGGCACCCTACGAGCAGTACTTC.

This clone was picked up many times. The V and J genes are TRBV7-6 and TRBJ2-2; 7 bases map to TRBD1. The CDR3 runs 15 residues. Germline V gene sequence: CDR1 SGHVS, CDR2 FNYEAQ. Germline trimming cut 3 bases from V and 6 bases from J; bases unmatched to any gene: 7. The CDR3 region has the DNA TGTGCCAGCAGCTTGAGTTGGCAGGGGGCCGGGGAGCTGTTTTTT. Residues: CASSLSWQGAGELFF. Full variable domain (outside the CDR3, taken from reference TRBV7-6 and TRBJ2-2): GAGVSQSPRYKVTKRGQDVALRCDPISGHVSLYWYRQALGQGPEFLTYFNYEAQQDKSGLPNDRFSAERPEGSISTLTIQRTEQRDSAMYRCASSLSWQGAGELFFGEGSRLTVL.

This chain uses TRBV19 with TRBJ1-1; tentatively, D is TRBD1 (5 bases). Trimming removed 7 bases from V and 0 bases from J, with 12 bases in between. This CDR3 region has 14 residues. Germline V gene sequence: CDR1 LNHDA, CDR2 SQIVND (reference sequence). In DNA form, the CDR3 reads TGTGCCAGTAATATTGAGGGACTGAACACTGAAGCTTTCTTT. It specifies CASNIEGLNTEAFF.

This clone was found a few times. The chain employs TRBV19 and TRBJ2-1, with 8 positions matching TRBD1. CDR3 length: 13 residues. Trimming took 6 bases from V and 10 from J; bases not matched to a gene: 8. CDR1 is LNHDA and CDR2 is SQIVND in the germline V gene (reference sequence). The CDR3 DNA reads TGTGCCAGTAGCCTTGGACAGGGATGGGAGCAGTTCTTC. Translation: CASSLGQGWEQFF.

The CDR3 bases are TGTGCCAGTAGTATCTTCAGTACTGAGCCCCAGCATTTT. This gives the protein CASSIFSTEPQHF. The chain couples TRBV19 to TRBJ1-5; D is unresolved. The CDR3 spans 13 residues. The germline V gene encodes CDR1 LNHDA and CDR2 SQIVND (reference sequence). Trimming removed 3 bases at V and 8 bases at J, with 11 bases between.

The J gene is TRBJ2-3, the V gene TRBV19; 7 nucleotides line up with TRBD2. The V segment lost 3 bases and the J segment 2 bases; nucleotides outside the gene matches: 8. Germline V CDR1 and CDR2: LNHDA, SQIVND (reference sequence). The length of the CDR3 is 16 residues. The CDR3 sequence: CASSMSSGIFTDTQYF. Written as DNA, the CDR3 is TGTGCCAGTAGTATGTCTAGCGGTATATTCACAGATACGCAGTATTTT.

This chain uses TRBV5-1 with TRBJ1-1, with 8 bases aligning to TRBD1. This CDR3 is built from 14 residues. The ends lost 0 bases at V and 4 bases at J; junction bases unmatched: 2. Germline V lookup: CDR1 SGHRS, CDR2 YFSETQ. The CDR3 DNA reads as TGCGCCAGCAGCTTGGCAGGGGGCGGCACTGAAGCTTTCTTT. This encodes CASSLAGGGTEAFF.

Only a few counts were recorded for this clone. The J gene is TRBJ2-7, the V gene TRBV6-8; D possibly corresponds to TRBD1 (5 bases). The CDR3 totals 15 residues. V was cut by 0 bases and J by 3 bases, with 12 bases left in between. CDR1 MNHGY and CDR2 SAAAGT come from the germline V gene. The CDR3 reads CASSYSGVKNYEQYF. The DNA for the CDR3 is TGTGCCAGCAGTTACTCAGGGGTCAAGAACTACGAGCAGTACTTC.

V gene TRBV29-1 combines with J gene TRBJ1-1, with unresolved D. This CDR3 contains 12 residues. Per germline, CDR1 SQVTM and CDR2 ANQGSEA. Trimming cost V 7 bases and J 0 bases, with 9 bases left between them. The CDR3 sequence is CSAAQMNTEAFF. The CDR3 DNA reads TGCAGCGCAGCCCAGATGAACACTGAAGCTTTCTTT.

This clone was detected a few times. J is TRBJ1-3 and V is TRBV19, with TRBD1 matching 9 bases. V lost 6 bases and J lost 4; bases outside the gene matches: 7. The CDR3 covers 15 residues. The germline V gene encodes CDR1 LNHDA and CDR2 SQIVND (reference sequence). The CDR3 sequence: CASRETGGPGNTIYF. As DNA, the CDR3 is TGTGCCAGTAGAGAAACAGGGGGCCCAGGAAACACCATATATTTT.

V usage is TRBV30 and J usage is TRBJ2-1, with 8 bases fitting TRBD2. CDR3 size: 14 residues. Germline V lookup: CDR1 GTSNPN, CDR2 SVGIG (reference sequence). V lost 2 bases to trimming and J lost 5 bases; unmatched junction nucleotides: 5. The CDR3 sequence is CAWSRTSGNNEQFF. CDR3 bases: TGTGCCTGGAGTAGAACTAGCGGAAACAATGAGCAGTTCTTC.

This clone was counted ten times or more. The DNA of the CDR3 is TGTGCCAGCAGCTTAAATCTACTAGCGGAGGTCTACGAGCAGTACTTC. Translating gives CASSLNLLAEVYEQYF. This rearrangement joins TRBV11-3 to TRBJ2-7, with 8 bases fitting TRBD2. Trimming at V came to 2 bases and at J to 3 bases, leaving 9 bases not matched to a gene. Germline CDR1 is SGHNT and CDR2 is YENEEA. CDR3 length: 16 amino acids.

The rearrangement uses TRBV19 and TRBJ2-1; 9 bases match TRBD2. Germline CDR1 reads LNHDA; CDR2 reads SQIVND (reference sequence). This CDR3 is built from 17 residues. V shed 6 bases and J 7 bases; nucleotides not matched to a gene: 16. The chain's CDR3 is CASSPYVAGGPYNEQFF. The CDR3 region has the DNA TGTGCCAGTAGCCCTTATGTCGCGGGAGGGCCTTATAATGAGCAGTTCTTC. The full variable domain, rest sourced from reference TRBV19 and TRBJ2-1, is DGGITQSPKYLFRKEGQNVTLSCEQNLNHDAMYWYRQDPGQGLRLIYYSQIVNDFQKGDIAEGYSVSREKKESFPLTVTSAQKNPTAFYLCASSPYVAGGPYNEQFFGPGTRLTVL.